This T cell receptor beta chain is drawn from a study of shared clonotypes between healthy human individuals. The wider study: The plates for each donor numbered three CD4 naive, three CD4 memory, two CD8 naive and one CD8 memory.

The CDR3 has 12 residues. Trimming removed 4 bases from V and 5 bases from J, with 9 bases in between. The germline CDR1 and CDR2 sequences are MDHEN and SYDVKM. Replicate PCRs run on sorted subsets employed 150 to 250 ng DNA, approximately 30,000 T cell genomes. Some clones are missing from TCRdb's copy, which holds only in-frame ones; the method was immunoSEQ multiplex PCR. Of about 2 million clones listed, roughly 94% are singletons. The chain couples TRBV28 to TRBJ2-7, with D possibly being TRBD1 (6 bases). This TCR was sampled from a young man in good health. Sequenced input: naive CD4+ T cells sorted from blood. Subset described: CD45RA+ positively selected. Here the CDR3 DNA reads TGTGCCAGCAGTTCCTACAGGGACGAGCAGTACTTC. It specifies CASSSYRDEQYF.